This TCR beta chain is drawn from a study of T cells expressing NK-cell markers. Study details: In sorted CD3+CD56+NKG2C+, CD3+CD56+NKG2C- and CD3+CD56-NKG2C+ T cells, TCR beta repertoires were obtained.

Production of TCR beta cDNA relied on 5'RACE template switching with UMIs. Reanalyzing the 5' RACE reads, TCRdb keeps one entry per CDR3 protein, without DNA. Its table records approximately 440,000 distinct CDR3 sequences. There are 16 residues in the CDR3. Germline V lookup: CDR1 SGHVS, CDR2 FNYEAQ. General observations from the study: The CD3+CD56-NKG2C+ fraction was also led by these clonotypes in a handful of donors. Six or seven donors had dominant NKG2C+ clonotypes that comprised about 1.0-8% of their CD8+ T cells.

Worth noting for this clonotype: Its antigen is still unknown.

The V call is TRBV7-6, the J call TRBJ2-5; without DNA, the TCRdb call of TRBD1 cannot be checked. Sample: blood T cells: a sorted CD56 or NKG2C T cell subset, CD4+ or CD8+ T cells, or bulk PBMC T cells (not recorded which). The receptor comes from a woman aged 50 to 60 in good health. The CDR3 region is CASSLRQGSPQETQYF.